This T cell receptor (beta chain) derives from a study of PD-L1 blockade in urothelial cancer. Study as a whole: Bladder-origin urothelial cancer in males described about 85% of the 29 patients. Blood analysis occurred 3 weeks (second dose) and 6 weeks after treatment start. Points from the study as a whole: Larger 3-week expansion of tumor-associated blood clones was seen in durable-benefit patients.

To note about this clone: Its antigen remains unknown.

Time point meaning: pretreatment peripheral blood. The V end lost 6 bases, the J end lost 1 base, and 10 bases lay between the germline ends. Germline CDR1 LNHDA, CDR2 SQIVND (reference sequence). This CDR3 comprises 14 residues. Synthetic spike-ins, TCR analog templates, were added into each PCR. TCRdb's copy holds only in-frame clones and misses some; the assay was immunoSEQ multiplex PCR. The data show about 72,000 clones, more than 75% seen once. The chain has TRBV19 and TRBJ2-1; D gene ambiguous. The sequence was obtained from a man in his 60s with urothelial cancer. Sequenced material: PBMCs, taken around atezolizumab (anti-PD-L1) treatment. The CDR3 DNA is TGTGCCAGTAGCCGGGTCCTATCCTACAATGAGCAGTTCTTC. Its protein is CASSRVLSYNEQFF.